Listed below are T cell receptor beta chains from one sample, sequenced in a study of PD-1 blockade in classical Hodgkin lymphoma. The repertoire was sequenced with immunoSEQ multiplex PCR; TCRdb's copy has only in-frame clones and lacks some. The data show about 18,000 clones, with 83% seen just once and about 14% held by the top ten. The sequences come from peripheral blood mononuclear cells (PBMCs), collected before the fourth cycle of nivolumab. Source of these receptors: a human donor with classical Hodgkin lymphoma. The CDR3 runs from the conserved cysteine through the conserved F or W. A D gene is named only where the DNA matches it firmly. Clone size is not always given. Where it is, it says once, few, many or a class for expanded clones.

size: .
J: TRBJ1-4
D: .
V: TRBV5-1
DNA: TGCGCCAGCAGCGCGGGTGGTATCGATGAAAAACTGTTTTTT
CDR3: CASSAGGIDEKLFF

size: .
J: TRBJ1-2
D: .
V: TRBV4-2
DNA: TGTGCCAGCAGCCAAGGCGCCCGGACGGGCTATGGCTACACCTTC
CDR3: CASSQGARTGYGYTF

size: .
J: TRBJ1-6
D: .
V: TRBV19
DNA: TGTGCCAGTATGGACGTGAGCTCCTATAATTCACCCCTCCACTTT
CDR3: CASMDVSSYNSPLHF

size: .
J: TRBJ1-2
D: .
V: TRBV7-8
DNA: TGTGCCAGCAGCTTTGACAAAAACTATGGCTACACCTTC
CDR3: CASSFDKNYGYTF

size: once
J: TRBJ2-7
D: TRBD1
V: TRBV7-8
DNA: TGTGCCAGCAGCTTCGACAGGGGCTACGAGCAGTACTTC
CDR3: CASSFDRGYEQYF

size: once
J: TRBJ1-2
D: TRBD1
V: TRBV10-2
DNA: TGCGCCAGCAGCCGGGAAGGGGGGACAGCTATGAAGGTGTCGGGCTACACCTTC
CDR3: CASSREGGTAMKVSGYTF

size: .
J: TRBJ2-5
D: .
V: TRBV9
DNA: TGTGCCAGCAGCAAGCGAAGTGGGACAGAGACCCAGTACTTC
CDR3: CASSKRSGTETQYF

size: .
J: TRBJ2-3
D: TRBD2
V: TRBV6-5
DNA: TGTGCCAGCAGGCGGGGGGTGTGGACAGATACGCAGTATTTT
CDR3: CASRRGVWTDTQYF

size: .
J: TRBJ2-4
D: .
V: TRBV9
DNA: TGTGCCAGCAGCGTAGGGACCCTGGGGAACATTCAGTACTTC
CDR3: CASSVGTLGNIQYF

size: .
J: TRBJ2-5
D: .
V: TRBV5-1
DNA: TGCGCCAGCAGCTTGGCGGCCTACGGAGAGACCCAGTACTTC
CDR3: CASSLAAYGETQYF

size: .
J: TRBJ2-5
D: .
V: TRBV5-1
DNA: TGCGCCAGCAGCTTGGGGCAGGAAAAAGAGACCCAGTACTTC
CDR3: CASSLGQEKETQYF

size: .
J: TRBJ2-3
D: TRBD1
V: TRBV6-1
DNA: TGTGCCAGCAGGTTTGAACAGGGGGGAGAAGATACGCAGTATTTT
CDR3: CASRFEQGGEDTQYF

size: .
J: TRBJ1-2
D: .
V: TRBV6-7
DNA: TGTGCCAGCAGTTACTCACCCCCCCGGGGGAGGATCCTAAACTATGGCTACACCTTC
CDR3: CASSYSPPRGRILNYGYTF

size: .
J: TRBJ1-3
D: .
V: TRBV6-9
DNA: TGTGCCAGCATGGGGGTTTCAACTGGAAACACCATATATTTT
CDR3: CASMGVSTGNTIYF

size: .
J: TRBJ1-2
D: .
V: TRBV7-9
DNA: TGTGCCAGCAGCTTAGACAACAGCATAGACTATGGCTACACCTTC
CDR3: CASSLDNSIDYGYTF

size: .
J: TRBJ2-7
D: .
V: TRBV2
DNA: TGTGCCAGCAGAACCGGGGACTTCTACGAGCAGTACTTC
CDR3: CASRTGDFYEQYF

size: once
J: TRBJ2-5
D: .
V: TRBV30
DNA: TGTGCCTGGAGACGGGGTTGGTCAGAGACCCAGTACTTC
CDR3: CAWRRGWSETQYF

size: .
J: TRBJ1-4
D: .
V: TRBV5-1
DNA: TGCGCCAGCAGCTTGGCCGGGGGTAATGAAAAACTGTTTTTT
CDR3: CASSLAGGNEKLFF

size: .
J: TRBJ2-1
D: TRBD2
V: TRBV19
DNA: TGTGCCAGTAGTGGGGGACTAGCGAATGAGCAGTTCTTC
CDR3: CASSGGLANEQFF

size: .
J: TRBJ2-2
D: TRBD2
V: TRBV6-1
DNA: TGTGCCAGCAGTGAAGGGGTAGCGGGGGACACCGGGGAGCTGTTTTTT
CDR3: CASSEGVAGDTGELFF

size: .
J: TRBJ2-1
D: .
V: TRBV23-1
DNA: TGCGCCAGCAGACTCCCGGGACCCAGGGATGAGCAGTTCTTC
CDR3: CASRLPGPRDEQFF

size: .
J: TRBJ1-5
D: .
V: TRBV7-9
DNA: TGTGCCAGCAGCCGCTTTCCTGTGGAAAATCAGCCCCAGCATTTT
CDR3: CASSRFPVENQPQHF

size: .
J: TRBJ2-3
D: TRBD2
V: TRBV19
DNA: TGTGCCAGTAGTATCGGGACTAGTACTAGCACAGATACGCAGTATTTT
CDR3: CASSIGTSTSTDTQYF

size: .
J: TRBJ2-7
D: .
V: TRBV6-5
DNA: TGTGCCAGCAGACAGGCGAGTGGAGAGCAGTACTTC
CDR3: CASRQASGEQYF

size: .
J: TRBJ1-4
D: TRBD1
V: TRBV15
DNA: TGTGCCACCAGCGCTCGAACAGGGGCAACTAATGAAAAACTGTTTTTT
CDR3: CATSARTGATNEKLFF

size: .
J: TRBJ1-3
D: .
V: TRBV11-2
DNA: TGTGCCAGCAGCTTAGACAGGGCTGGAAACACCATATATTTT
CDR3: CASSLDRAGNTIYF

size: .
J: TRBJ2-1
D: .
V: TRBV7-9
DNA: TGTGCCAGCAGCTTAATGGGGTGGGCCCACAATGAGCAGTTCTTC
CDR3: CASSLMGWAHNEQFF

size: .
J: TRBJ1-3
D: TRBD1
V: TRBV6-5
DNA: TGTGCCAGCAGGGGACAGTTCTCTGGAAACACCATATATTTT
CDR3: CASRGQFSGNTIYF

size: once
J: TRBJ1-4
D: TRBD1
V: TRBV7-8
DNA: TGTGCCAGCAGCGAAGGGGGCTCTAATGAAAAACTGTTTTTT
CDR3: CASSEGGSNEKLFF

size: .
J: TRBJ2-5
D: .
V: TRBV9
DNA: TGTGCCAGCAGCGTAGGGGCGGGACAAGAGACCCAGTACTTC
CDR3: CASSVGAGQETQYF

size: .
J: TRBJ2-3
D: .
V: TRBV9
DNA: TGTGCCAGCAGCCCGAGGGGGGGCCGAGGAGGCTCCGAATGGGCAGATACGCAGTATTTT
CDR3: CASSPRGGRGGSEWADTQYF

size: .
J: TRBJ2-1
D: .
V: TRBV6-6
DNA: TGTGCCAGCAGCCCAGATCAGGGGGGCTACAATGAGCAGTTCTTC
CDR3: CASSPDQGGYNEQFF

size: .
J: TRBJ2-7
D: .
V: TRBV21-1
DNA: TGTGCCAGCAGACATCATTTAGCTACACGTGTTGACGAGCAGTACTTC
CDR3: CASRHHLATRVDEQYF

size: once
J: TRBJ1-2
D: .
V: TRBV5-1
DNA: TGCGCCAGCGGACAAACTGGGAGCGGAGTCGATGGCTACACCTTC
CDR3: CASGQTGSGVDGYTF

size: few
J: TRBJ2-1
D: TRBD1
V: TRBV6-5
DNA: TGTGCCAGCAGGGAAGGACAGGGGGCCTTGGAGCAGTTCTTC
CDR3: CASREGQGALEQFF

size: .
J: TRBJ2-5
D: .
V: TRBV5-1
DNA: TGCGCCAGCAGCTTATTCGGAGGGGGGGCCTCAGAGACCCAGTACTTC
CDR3: CASSLFGGGASETQYF

size: .
J: TRBJ1-2
D: .
V: TRBV2
DNA: TGTGCCAGCACACTTGGGGGGCAGAACTATGGCTACACCTTC
CDR3: CASTLGGQNYGYTF

size: .
J: TRBJ1-1
D: .
V: TRBV21-1
DNA: TGTGCCAGCAGCACGGACCGCCCCGAAGCTTTCTTT
CDR3: CASSTDRPEAFF

size: once
J: TRBJ2-4
D: .
V: TRBV25-1
DNA: TGTGCCAGCAGTGAATATGGGGGAGCCAAAAACATTCAGTACTTC
CDR3: CASSEYGGAKNIQYF

size: .
J: TRBJ2-3
D: TRBD2
V: TRBV30
DNA: TGTGCCTGGAGTGAACCTTTTGGGGCGGGGGGTAGCACAGATACGCAGTATTTT
CDR3: CAWSEPFGAGGSTDTQYF

size: .
J: TRBJ2-7
D: .
V: TRBV6-5
DNA: TGTGCCAGCAGTTACGAGGGCGGCTTGCTAATCGACGAGCAGTACTTC
CDR3: CASSYEGGLLIDEQYF

size: .
J: TRBJ2-1
D: TRBD2
V: TRBV7-3
DNA: TGTGCCAGCAGCTTAAGCCCTAGCGGGGGGCACGTGGGGAATGAGCAGTTCTTC
CDR3: CASSLSPSGGHVGNEQFF

size: once
J: TRBJ2-2
D: .
V: TRBV19
DNA: TGTGCCAGTAGTATAGCAGGGGGGGAGCTGTTTTTT
CDR3: CASSIAGGELFF

size: .
J: TRBJ2-7
D: .
V: TRBV5-1
DNA: TGCGCCAGCAGCTTCGGCCCCTCGACTGCGGTAGGCGACGAGCAGTACTTC
CDR3: CASSFGPSTAVGDEQYF

size: .
J: TRBJ2-1
D: .
V: TRBV5-4
DNA: TGTGCCAGCAGCGTTAGCGGCGAGAGGGGACTCAATGAGCAGTTCTTC
CDR3: CASSVSGERGLNEQFF

size: .
J: TRBJ1-2
D: TRBD1
V: TRBV2
DNA: TGTGCCAGCAGACCGGGACAGGTATACTATGGCTACACCTTC
CDR3: CASRPGQVYYGYTF

size: .
J: TRBJ2-5
D: .
V: TRBV7-6
DNA: TGTGCCAGCAGCTTAAACGGTCTAGAGACCCAGTACTTC
CDR3: CASSLNGLETQYF

size: .
J: TRBJ2-5
D: .
V: TRBV5-1
DNA: TGCGCCAGCAGCTTTTTTAGCCCAGAGACCCAGTACTTC
CDR3: CASSFFSPETQYF

size: .
J: TRBJ1-4
D: .
V: TRBV7-8
DNA: TGTGCCAGCAGCTTCACGGGGGGAAATGAAAAACTGTTTTTT
CDR3: CASSFTGGNEKLFF

size: .
J: TRBJ2-7
D: TRBD2
V: TRBV10-3
DNA: TGTGCCATCAGGGGACTAGCGGGAGACGAGCAGTACTTC
CDR3: CAIRGLAGDEQYF

size: .
J: TRBJ1-1
D: .
V: TRBV2
DNA: TGTGCCAGCAGTGGGGGGGATGGCACTGAAGCTTTCTTT
CDR3: CASSGGDGTEAFF

size: .
J: TRBJ2-2
D: TRBD2
V: TRBV19
DNA: TGTGCCAGCAGGACTAGCGGAACCACCGGGGAGCTGTTTTTT
CDR3: CASRTSGTTGELFF

size: .
J: TRBJ2-3
D: .
V: TRBV28
DNA: TGTGCCAGCAGCCCACCTACGGGCCTCACAGATACGCAGTATTTT
CDR3: CASSPPTGLTDTQYF

size: .
J: TRBJ2-7
D: .
V: TRBV7-9
DNA: TGTGCCAGCAGCTTTTCTAACGAGCAGTACTTC
CDR3: CASSFSNEQYF

size: once
J: TRBJ1-2
D: .
V: TRBV6-5
DNA: TGTGCCAGCAGTTACAGTACTAACTATGGCTACACCTTC
CDR3: CASSYSTNYGYTF